The clone carrying this T cell receptor beta chain was counted many times. Antigen specificity is unknown. TCRdb ran MiXCR on the 5' RACE reads and lists one entry per CDR3 protein. The sample contains 250,000 or so distinct CDR3 sequences, about 7% of which appear only once. The data belong to a study of T cells after yellow fever vaccination. On the study more broadly: The SMART-Seq v4 Ultra Low Input method served to prepare the low-cell-number fractions.

Germline V gives CDR1 WSHSY, CDR2 SAAADI. The CDR3 extends over 15 amino acids. V was trimmed by 3 bases and J by 7 bases, leaving 13 bases between them. Study findings and constraints: It was the secondary response that reached its peak faster, day 5 versus 15, but it was weaker. Repertoires obtained by FACS sorting could include abundant clonotypes that entered as contaminants from the bulk population.

The sample was CD4+ T cells sorted from PBMCs, taken 15 days after the yellow fever booster vaccination. The source is a man aged 25 to 45 who received the YFV17D yellow fever vaccine. The rearrangement joins TRBV10-2 to TRBJ1-6; D might be TRBD1 (5 bases). The DNA of the CDR3 is TGCGCCAGCAGTGAAATAGTCAGGGTGAATTCACCCCTCCACTTT. This sequence encodes CASSEIVRVNSPLHF.